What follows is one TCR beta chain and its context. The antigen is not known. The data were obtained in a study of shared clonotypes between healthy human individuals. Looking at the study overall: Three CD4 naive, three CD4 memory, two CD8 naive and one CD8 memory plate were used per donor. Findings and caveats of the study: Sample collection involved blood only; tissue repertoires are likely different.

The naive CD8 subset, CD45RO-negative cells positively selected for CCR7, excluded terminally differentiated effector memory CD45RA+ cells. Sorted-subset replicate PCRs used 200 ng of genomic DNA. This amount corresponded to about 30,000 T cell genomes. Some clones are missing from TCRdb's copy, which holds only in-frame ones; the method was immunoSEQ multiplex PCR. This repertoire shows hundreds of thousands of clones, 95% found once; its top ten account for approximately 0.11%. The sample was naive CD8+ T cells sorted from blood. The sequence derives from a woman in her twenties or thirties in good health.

The CDR3 reads CASSFGGLLGGNTIYF. The CDR3 region has the DNA TGTGCCAGCAGCTTCGGCGGGCTATTAGGTGGAAACACCATATATTTT. This chain uses TRBV5-5 with TRBJ1-3; D ambiguous. CDR1 SGHKS and CDR2 YYEKEE come from the germline V gene (reference sequence). V was trimmed by 2 bases and J by 3 bases, leaving 15 bases between them. The length of the CDR3 is 16 residues.